A selection of T cell receptor beta chains follows, all from one sample in a study of molecular identifiers for immune sequencing clone quantification. TCRdb analysed the PCR reads with MiXCR anew, one entry per CDR3 protein. The sample includes under 600,000 distinct CDR3 sequences, approximately 25% of them seen just once. The source material was naive CD8+ T cells from blood, with Jurkat cell RNA spiked in. Receptor source: a human donor in good health. Some libraries in this study had Jurkat cell RNA spiked in. The CDR3 runs from the conserved cysteine through the conserved F or W. A D gene is named only where the DNA matches it firmly. Expanded clones are given a class, and other clones once, few, many or no size at all.

>TRBV4-2|-|TRBD2|TRBJ2-3
CAAALAGGGGDTQYF
TGTGCCGCAGCACTAGCGGGAGGTGGTGGAGATACGCAGTATTTT
>TRBV6-6|many|-|TRBJ1-4
CASSYGSDIKNEKLFF
TGTGCCAGCAGTTATGGATCGGACATAAAGAATGAAAAACTGTTTTTT
>TRBV6-1|few|-|TRBJ1-1
CASSGAFF
TGTGCCAGCAGCGGAGCTTTCTTT
>TRBV7-9|-|TRBD1|TRBJ2-1
CASSLPAGQGAIGEQFF
TGTGCCAGCAGCTTACCCGCCGGACAGGGGGCAATCGGTGAGCAGTTCTTC
>TRBV12-3/TRBV12-4|few|TRBD1|TRBJ2-5
CASRRGQGPQETQYF
TGTGCCAGCAGGAGGGGACAGGGACCGCAAGAGACCCAGTACTTC
>TRBV4-3|-|-|TRBJ2-2
CASSLAGRATGELFF
TGCGCCAGCAGCTTGGCGGGTCGCGCCACCGGGGAGCTGTTTTTT
>TRBV6-5|many|-|TRBJ2-3
CASSYERDTDTQYF
TGTGCCAGCAGTTATGAACGGGACACAGATACGCAGTATTTT
>TRBV6-4|many|TRBD1|TRBJ2-3
CASSDPPQGYDTDTQYF
TGTGCCAGCAGTGACCCCCCACAGGGGTACGATACAGATACGCAGTATTTT
>TRBV4-1|many|TRBD1|TRBJ1-1
CASSPTGQNTEAFF
TGCGCCAGCAGCCCGACAGGGCAGAACACTGAAGCTTTCTTT
>TRBV20-1|many|-|TRBJ2-5
CSATWGIETQYF
TGCAGTGCTACGTGGGGCATAGAGACCCAGTACTTC
>TRBV12-3/TRBV12-4|-|TRBD1|TRBJ1-1
CASSLGTGLAFF
TGTGCCAGCAGTTTGGGGACAGGGTTAGCTTTCTTT
>TRBV28|few|TRBD1|TRBJ1-1
CASSATGKGYTEAFF
TGTGCCAGCAGTGCGACAGGGAAGGGGTACACTGAAGCTTTCTTT
>TRBV6-1|few|TRBD1|TRBJ2-1
CASRKQGAYNEQFF
TGTGCCAGCAGAAAACAGGGGGCCTACAATGAGCAGTTCTTC
>TRBV13|-|-|TRBJ1-2
CASHGANYGYTF
TGTGCCAGCCACGGCGCTAACTATGGCTACACCTTC
>TRBV27|few|TRBD2|TRBJ2-4
CASSLGPPGLAGSQYF
TGTGCCAGCAGTTTAGGACCGCCGGGACTAGCGGGGAGTCAGTACTTC
>TRBV30|few|-|TRBJ1-1
CTWSAEGPTAFF
TGTACCTGGAGTGCCGAGGGTCCGACAGCTTTCTTT
>TRBV7-2|-|-|TRBJ1-1
CASRITDTNTEAFF
TGTGCCAGCAGGATTACGGACACAAACACTGAAGCTTTCTTT
>TRBV5-3|few|TRBD1|TRBJ1-2
CASSLVLLVGTESIRGYTF
TGTGCCAGCAGCTTGGTGTTGTTGGTGGGGACAGAGTCTATTCGGGGCTACACCTTC
>TRBV7-9|-|-|TRBJ1-2
CASSSLEATNYGYTF
TGTGCCAGCAGCTCCCTGGAAGCAACTAACTATGGCTACACCTTC
>TRBV11-3|-|-|TRBJ2-5
CASSFQGPSPTQYF
TGTGCCAGCAGCTTTCAGGGGCCCTCGCCGACCCAGTACTTC
>TRBV4-3|many|-|TRBJ2-3
CASSQEAGWMTDTQYF
TGCGCCAGCAGCCAAGAGGCAGGGTGGATGACAGATACGCAGTATTTT
>TRBV28|many|-|TRBJ1-6
CASSLYDRNSPLHF
TGTGCCAGCAGTTTATATGACCGAAATTCACCCCTCCACTTT
>TRBV6-6|few|-|TRBJ1-3
CASSSEGYGNTIYF
TGTGCCAGCAGTTCCGAGGGGTACGGAAACACCATATATTTT
>TRBV24-1|few|-|TRBJ1-1
CATSDQGQYQGAFF
TGTGCCACCAGTGATCAAGGGCAGTACCAAGGAGCTTTCTTT
>TRBV20-1|few|-|TRBJ2-7
CSASTPYEQYF
TGCAGTGCTAGTACCCCCTACGAGCAGTACTTC
>TRBV4-1|few|-|TRBJ1-1
CASSQVSLLGAFF
TGCGCCAGCAGCCAAGTTTCGCTGCTCGGAGCTTTCTTT
>TRBV15|-|TRBD1|TRBJ1-5
CATSRPGIGTVDNQPQHF
TGTGCCACCAGCAGACCAGGCATCGGGACAGTGGACAATCAGCCCCAGCATTTT
>TRBV7-9|-|-|TRBJ2-1
CASSSDRHWENVQFF
TGTGCCAGCAGTTCAGATAGACACTGGGAGAATGTGCAGTTCTTC
>TRBV10-3|-|-|TRBJ1-1
CAISETIQGRAFF
TGTGCCATCAGTGAGACTATACAGGGTCGGGCTTTCTTT
>TRBV27|-|-|TRBJ2-3
CASCPLGSDTQYF
TGTGCCAGCTGCCCCCTTGGGTCAGATACGCAGTATTTT
>TRBV19|many|-|TRBJ2-3
CASSWDNQRDTQYF
TGTGCCAGTAGTTGGGACAATCAAAGGGATACGCAGTATTTT
>TRBV7-2|-|-|TRBJ2-2
CASSIPASGTSRWRELFF
TGTGCCAGCAGCATACCTGCCTCCGGGACGTCGAGATGGAGGGAGCTGTTTTTT
>TRBV30|few|TRBD2|TRBJ2-1
CAWSLTSSGGAYNEQFF
TGTGCCTGGAGTCTCACCTCTAGCGGGGGGGCCTACAATGAGCAGTTCTTC
>TRBV29-1|-|-|TRBJ2-7
CSATGTQTYEQYF
TGCAGCGCCACCGGGACACAAACCTACGAGCAGTACTTC
>TRBV3-1|few|TRBD2|TRBJ2-3
CASSQAPSGGVDTQYF
TGTGCCAGCAGCCAAGCCCCTAGCGGGGGCGTGGATACGCAGTATTTT
>TRBV4-1|many|TRBD2|TRBJ2-3
CASSQEAGERYTQYF
TGCGCCAGCAGCCAAGAGGCGGGGGAGCGCTATACGCAGTATTTT
>TRBV11-2|few|-|TRBJ2-2
CASSLLGTNTRELFF
TGTGCCAGCAGCTTACTAGGGACAAACACCAGGGAGCTGTTTTTT
>TRBV25-1|many|-|TRBJ2-5
CASSGGQVGGETQYF
TGTGCCAGCAGTGGGGGGCAAGTCGGAGGAGAGACCCAGTACTTC
>TRBV12-3/TRBV12-4|few|-|TRBJ2-7
CASSDSSEQYF
TGTGCGAGCAGTGATTCCTCCGAGCAGTACTTC
>TRBV28|many|TRBD1|TRBJ2-5
CASCRNRDREETQYF
TGTGCCAGCTGCCGGAACCGGGACAGGGAAGAGACCCAGTACTTC
>TRBV28|few|TRBD2|TRBJ2-7
CASSFPSGRSISYEQYF
TGTGCCAGCAGTTTCCCTAGCGGGAGGTCAATCTCCTACGAGCAGTACTTC
>TRBV20-1|-|TRBD2|TRBJ2-3
CSARDSGLGVVSDTQYF
TGCAGTGCTAGAGATAGTGGACTAGGAGTTGTATCAGATACGCAGTATTTT
>TRBV6-6|many|TRBD2|TRBJ2-7
CASSLTGLAGTYEQYF
TGTGCCAGCAGCCTAACTGGACTAGCGGGAACCTACGAGCAGTACTTC
>TRBV28|many|TRBD1|TRBJ1-6
CASRQQGSSYNSPLHF
TGTGCCAGCAGACAACAGGGGAGCTCCTATAATTCACCCCTCCACTTT
>TRBV6-5|many|TRBD1|TRBJ2-7
CASTRTGLSSYEQYF
TGTGCCAGCACGAGGACAGGGCTGAGCTCCTACGAGCAGTACTTC
>TRBV7-9|many|-|TRBJ1-5
CASSLGEAQPQHF
TGTGCCAGCAGCCTCGGGGAGGCCCAGCCCCAGCATTTT
>TRBV27|-|-|TRBJ2-5
CASSGLQAPQYF
TGTGCCAGCAGTGGACTTCAAGCGCCCCAGTACTTC
>TRBV12-2|-|-|TRBJ2-7
CASRPSKPGSYEQYF
TGTGCAAGTCGCCCAAGCAAGCCCGGCTCCTACGAGCAGTACTTC
>TRBV5-1|many|TRBD1|TRBJ2-7
CASSPAFPGGNYEQYF
TGCGCCAGCAGCCCGGCCTTCCCAGGGGGCAACTACGAGCAGTACTTC
>TRBV27|-|TRBD1|TRBJ1-1
CANSLQGLTTEAFF
TGTGCCAACAGTTTACAGGGGCTGACGACTGAAGCTTTCTTT
>TRBV4-1|-|-|TRBJ2-3
CASSQVTASTDTQYF
TGCGCCAGCAGCCAAGTTACAGCAAGCACAGATACGCAGTATTTT
>TRBV5-1|many|TRBD2|TRBJ2-7
CASSLGGGVPSYEQYF
TGCGCCAGCAGCTTGGGCGGGGGGGTTCCCTCCTACGAGCAGTACTTC
>TRBV2|-|-|TRBJ1-4
CASSAQFNEKLFF
TGTGCCAGCAGTGCACAGTTTAATGAAAAACTGTTTTTT
>TRBV6-2/TRBV6-3|-|-|TRBJ1-5
CASTTQTGYRPQHF
TGTGCCAGCACCACCCAGACGGGGTATCGGCCCCAGCATTTT
>TRBV7-9|many|-|TRBJ2-2
CASSRGEAGELFF
TGTGCCAGCAGCCGAGGAGAGGCCGGGGAGCTGTTTTTT